This T cell receptor (beta chain) was retrieved from a study of blood T cell repertoires in COVID-19. The overall study: PBMCs, B-cell-depleted T cells, or T cells were the source of the cDNA or gDNA that made up the material.

In the original processing: Estimates of nucleated cell counts were drawn from the amplification of reference gene primers. The protocol was immunoSEQ multiplex PCR, while the TCRdb copy is restricted to in-frame clones and leaves out a portion. The D gene and trimming were derived from the DNA, and the V and J assignments and clone size from that table. Here the sample spans about 220,000 clones, almost 85% being singletons. The sequence was collected from a woman in her 70s with COVID-19, enrolled during active disease. Sequencing was done on a sample of peripheral blood.

CDR3 protein: CASSSPGSGANVLTF. The CDR3 nucleotides read TGTGCCAGTAGTTCCCCGGGCTCTGGGGCCAACGTCCTGACTTTC. The V gene is TRBV19, the J gene TRBJ2-6, with D unclear. The CDR3 runs 15 residues. V lost 5 bases, J lost 0 bases, and 8 bases lay in between. The germline CDR1 and CDR2 sequences are LNHDA and SQIVND (reference sequence).